The rows below give T cell receptor beta chains drawn from one sample of a study of blood T cell repertoires in COVID-19. Here immunoSEQ multiplex PCR was the method, and the copy in TCRdb shows in-frame clones only, minus some. This sample has 250,000 to 350,000 clones, with 90% found just once. The sample comprised PBMCs or T cells enriched from blood (not recorded which). These receptors all stem from a woman under 30 with acute COVID-19. Each CDR3 is given with its conserved first and last residue. The order of the fields is V gene, J gene, clone size, D gene, CDR3 DNA, CDR3 protein. D genes are given only for firm matches. A row's size may be missing; if present it is once, few, many or a size class.

TRBV6-2/TRBV6-3	TRBJ1-6	NA	NA	TGTGCCAGCAGTACAGGGTTATCGACACCCCTCCACTTT	CASSTGLSTPLHF
TRBV6-2/TRBV6-3	TRBJ2-1	NA	TRBD1	TGTGCCAGCAGTTACTCGGTAGTAACAGGGGGGTATGAGCAGTTCTTC	CASSYSVVTGGYEQFF
TRBV2	TRBJ2-3	NA	NA	TGTGCCAGCAGTGTCTCAGCGGCAAGCACAGATACGCAGTATTTT	CASSVSAASTDTQYF
TRBV7-8	TRBJ2-7	NA	NA	TGTGCCAGCAGCGAGGACTGGCTAAATTCGTTATGGTACTTC	CASSEDWLNSLWYF
TRBV5-4	TRBJ2-1	few	TRBD2	TGTGCCAGCAGCATGACTAGCGGGACTGAGCAGTTCTTC	CASSMTSGTEQFF
TRBV7-9	TRBJ2-1	NA	TRBD1	TGTGCCAGCAGCAGAGTTGAGGGGGCGAATGAGCAGTTCTTC	CASSRVEGANEQFF
TRBV18	TRBJ2-7	NA	TRBD2	TGTGCCAGCTCACCAGATTGGGTGTTACTAGCGGGGACCTACGAGCAGTACTTC	CASSPDWVLLAGTYEQYF
TRBV24-1	TRBJ2-7	NA	NA	TGTGCCACCAGTGACCCCTTGACAGGTTCCTACGAGCAGTACTTC	CATSDPLTGSYEQYF
TRBV5-5	TRBJ2-3	NA	TRBD2	TGTGCCAGCAGCCGGGGACTAGCGGGACACACAGATACGCAGTATTTT	CASSRGLAGHTDTQYF
TRBV24-1	TRBJ2-1	once	TRBD2	TGTGCCACCAGTGATCTCCTTAGCGGGAGCGAGCAGTTCTTC	CATSDLLSGSEQFF
TRBV19	TRBJ2-3	NA	NA	TGTGCCAGTAGTCCAGGACAGATTACGAGCACAGATACGCAGTATTTT	CASSPGQITSTDTQYF
TRBV28	TRBJ1-5	NA	NA	TGTGCCAGCAGTTTATATCCAGGTTCCTACAATCAGCCCCAGCATTTT	CASSLYPGSYNQPQHF
TRBV18	TRBJ1-3	NA	NA	TGTGCCAGCTCACCACTCGATCGGCCGAGGGGAGGCACTGGAAACACCATATATTTT	CASSPLDRPRGGTGNTIYF
TRBV28	TRBJ1-2	NA	NA	TGTGCCAGCAGTTTCGCGGGCAGGGGCTATGGCTACACCTTC	CASSFAGRGYGYTF
TRBV7-6	TRBJ1-3	NA	NA	TGTGCCAGCAGCTTAACCGAGAAGAACACCATATATTTT	CASSLTEKNTIYF
TRBV19	TRBJ2-2	NA	TRBD2	TGTGCCAGTAGTCCCTGGACTAGCGGGAGGGCCGGTGGGACCGGGGAGCTGTTTTTT	CASSPWTSGRAGGTGELFF
TRBV3-1/TRBV3-2	TRBJ1-3	NA	TRBD1	TGTGCCAGCCAACAGGGGAACGGTGGAAACACCATATATTTT	CASQQGNGGNTIYF
TRBV6-5	TRBJ2-1	few	TRBD1	TGTGCCAGCAGTTACGATGGACAGGGGGTGGTGAATGAGCAGTTCTTC	CASSYDGQGVVNEQFF
TRBV2	TRBJ2-7	NA	NA	TGTGCCAGCAGTGTCCTATTAGCCTACGAGCAGTACTTC	CASSVLLAYEQYF
TRBV19	TRBJ2-1	NA	TRBD2	TGTGCCAGTGAACGTCTGACTAGCGGGAGGCGGGAGCAGTTCTTC	CASERLTSGRREQFF
TRBV19	TRBJ1-5	NA	TRBD1	TGTGCCAGTAGTATGGGGGGGACAGGGTATCAGCCCCAGCATTTT	CASSMGGTGYQPQHF
TRBV10-3	TRBJ2-1	few	TRBD2	TGTGCCATCAGTGAGACGGGACTAGCGGGAGGCAATGAGCAGTTCTTC	CAISETGLAGGNEQFF
TRBV14	TRBJ1-2	NA	NA	TGTGCCAGCAGCCAAGAATGGGCAGGGGCCCGCGACTATGGCTACACCTTC	CASSQEWAGARDYGYTF
TRBV27	TRBJ2-7	NA	NA	TGTGCCAGCAGTCTAGGGGGCGAGCAGTACTTC	CASSLGGEQYF
TRBV19	TRBJ1-4	NA	NA	TGTGCCAGTACGGGAGGGGCCGCAACTAATGAAAAACTGTTTTTT	CASTGGAATNEKLFF
TRBV28	TRBJ1-2	NA	TRBD1	TGTGCCAGCAGCCCCGGGACAGACGACGGCTACACCTTC	CASSPGTDDGYTF
TRBV7-2	TRBJ2-1	NA	TRBD1	TGTGCCAGCAGCTTGGGGACAGACTACAATGAGCAGTTCTTC	CASSLGTDYNEQFF
TRBV25-1	TRBJ2-7	NA	NA	TGTGCCAGCAGTACCCTCGGAGGACAGGGAGGGGGCGAGCAGTACTTC	CASSTLGGQGGGEQYF
TRBV1	TRBJ2-7	NA	NA	TGCACCAGCAGCCAAGATTCGTTGAGCGGTTACACGCGGGGGGAGCAGTACTTC	CTSSQDSLSGYTRGEQYF
TRBV4-1	TRBJ2-1	NA	TRBD2	TGCGCCAGCAGCCAAGAACCTGCAGCGGGAGGGCAAACCTACAATGAGCAGTTCTTC	CASSQEPAAGGQTYNEQFF